The 30 T cell receptor beta chains below were found in one sample sequenced in a study of Ad26.COV2.S vaccination and SARS-CoV-2 variants. Noted treatment: 15 to 20 received Ad26.COV2.S at low or high dose, single or two shots; several received placebo; per-sample allocation not given. Sampling was performed 63 days after the first vaccine or placebo injection. Here immunoSEQ multiplex PCR was the method, and the copy in TCRdb shows in-frame clones only, minus some. The sample holds 300,000 to 350,000 clones; around nine tenths are singletons and the top ten take around 4.5%. Sequencing was performed on peripheral blood, taken in a trial of Ad26.COV2.S vaccine versus placebo. The receptor source for this set is a person between 18 and 59 years old who received the Ad26.COV2.S COVID-19 vaccine or a placebo.

The J gene is TRBJ2-4, the V gene TRBV15, with a tentative D call TRBD2 (5 bases). The CDR3 runs to 13 residues. V was trimmed by 8 bases and J by 2 bases, leaving 10 bases between them. Germline V gene lookup returns CDR1 LNHNV and CDR2 YYDKDF (reference sequence). For the CDR3, the DNA is TGTGCCACCGGGGAGACAACCAAAAACATTCAGTACTTC. It codes for CATGETTKNIQYF.

The rearrangement uses TRBV10-2 and TRBJ2-5; 14 positions match TRBD2. Germline V gene sequence: CDR1 WSHSY, CDR2 SAAADI. After removal of 3 bases from V and 5 bases from J, the junction contained 11 bases not matched to a gene. The CDR3 is 18 residues long. The CDR3 loop is CASSDAGLAGEVRETQYF. DNA for the CDR3: TGCGCCAGCAGTGACGCGGGACTAGCGGGAGAAGTAAGGGAGACCCAGTACTTC.

The chain uses TRBV7-9 and TRBJ1-4; a possible D gene is TRBD1 (6 bases). V gave up 5 bases and J gave up 11 bases, with 15 bases separating them. The CDR3 has 13 residues. CDR1 and CDR2 from the germline V gene are SEHNR and FQNEAQ (reference sequence). The CDR3 sequence is CASSPRDTAKLFF. The CDR3 coding sequence is TGTGCCAGCAGCCCCCGGGACACCGCGAAACTGTTTTTT.

The rearrangement links TRBV27 to TRBJ2-7; D unclear. The V end lost 0 bases, the J end lost 1 base, and 10 bases lay between the germline ends. Germline V gene lookup returns CDR1 MNHEY and CDR2 SMNVEV (reference sequence). The CDR3 spans 15 residues. For the CDR3, the DNA is TGTGCCAGCAGTTTATCATCAGTTCAATCCTACGAGCAGTACTTC. This encodes CASSLSSVQSYEQYF.

This clone was observed a single time. This rearrangement joins TRBV5-1 to TRBJ1-4; D is possibly TRBD1 (5 bases). Germline V gives CDR1 SGHRS, CDR2 YFSETQ. V was shortened by 2 bases and J by 8 bases, with 16 bases between the two germline ends. The CDR3 spans 15 residues. The CDR3 DNA follows: TGCGCCAGCAGCTTAGGGACCGCCTTGGGAGAAAAACTGTTTTTT. Protein sequence: CASSLGTALGEKLFF.

The chain carries TRBV7-8 and TRBJ1-5; D remains ambiguous. Germline CDR1 and CDR2: SGHVS and FQNEAQ. V was cut by 1 base and J by 3 bases, with 10 bases left in between. The CDR3 totals 15 residues. CDR3 protein: CASSLDRQLNQPQHF. The CDR3, as DNA: TGTGCCAGCAGCTTAGATCGGCAGCTCAATCAGCCCCAGCATTTT.

On this clone: Within the sample, other DNA sequences also encode this same CDR3. V gene TRBV18 combines with J gene TRBJ2-7; D call uncertain. In germline, CDR1 is KGHSH, CDR2 LQKENI. This CDR3 spans 15 amino acids. V lost 3 bases to trimming and J lost 0 bases, with 12 bases between them. The CDR3 loop reads CASSPGVRSSYEQYF. The CDR3 DNA is TGTGCCAGCTCACCTGGGGTACGAAGCTCCTACGAGCAGTACTTC.

V usage is TRBV28 and J usage is TRBJ1-2; D unclear. The germline CDR1 and CDR2 sequences are MDHEN and SYDVKM. This CDR3 is 12 amino acids long. V was pared by 8 bases and J by 0 bases, with 7 bases between. CDR3 region: CASGRTNYGYTF. The CDR3 DNA sequence: TGTGCCAGCGGAAGAACTAACTATGGCTACACCTTC.

The rearrangement links TRBV11-2 to TRBJ1-2, with 7 bases fitting TRBD1. Trimming at V came to 1 base and at J to 10 bases, leaving 3 bases not matched to a gene. Germline loops: CDR1 SGHAT, CDR2 FQNNGV. The CDR3 covers 12 residues. CDR3 nucleotides: TGTGCCAGCAGCTTAGGGGACAGATACTACACCTTC. Translated, it gives CASSLGDRYYTF.

V and J are TRBV5-4 and TRBJ1-1, with D perhaps matching TRBD1 (5 bases). Trimming took off 0 bases at V and 1 base at J, with 13 bases between the two ends. The germline CDR1 and CDR2 sequences are SGHNT and YYREEE (reference sequence). This CDR3 comprises 16 residues. CDR3 sequence reads: CASSLARQTQNTEAFF. As DNA, the CDR3 is TGTGCCAGCAGCTTGGCCCGACAGACACAGAACACTGAAGCTTTCTTT.

The V gene is TRBV7-9, the J gene TRBJ1-1, with D possibly matching TRBD1 (6 bases). This CDR3 is 13 amino acids long. From germline, CDR1 is SEHNR and CDR2 FQNEAQ (reference sequence). Trimming left V 5 bases short and J 4 bases short, with 11 bases between. The CDR3 coding sequence is TGTGCCAGCAGCATAACAGGGTTCACTGAAGCTTTCTTT. This codes for CASSITGFTEAFF.

The V gene is TRBV2, the J gene TRBJ2-7; 12 bases agree with TRBD2. Germline loops: CDR1 SNHLY, CDR2 FYNNEI. V was clipped by 5 bases and J by 2 bases; unmatched bases: 4. CDR3 size: 15 residues. For the CDR3, the DNA is TGTGCCAGCAGTCCCGGACTAGCGGGGACCTACGAGCAGTACTTC. Translated: CASSPGLAGTYEQYF.

The gene calls are TRBV6-5 and TRBJ1-3; 9 nucleotides line up with TRBD1. V shed 4 bases, J shed 2 bases, and the junction held 3 bases outside the gene matches. Germline loops: CDR1 MNHEY, CDR2 SVGAGI. CDR3 length: 15 amino acids. The CDR3 region has the DNA TGTGCCAGCAGTTTACAGGGGGCGACTGGAAACACCATATATTTT. It translates to CASSLQGATGNTIYF.

This clone showed up just once. The chain combines TRBV15 with TRBJ1-4; the match to TRBD1 covers 7 bases. This CDR3 is 16 amino acids long. Trimming removed 0 bases from V and 3 bases from J; junction bases left unmatched: 4. Per the germline V gene, CDR1 is LNHNV and CDR2 is YYDKDF (reference sequence). The CDR3 reads CATSRDAGTANEKLFF. CDR3 in DNA: TGTGCCACCAGCAGAGACGCCGGGACAGCTAATGAAAAACTGTTTTTT.

This chain links TRBV19 with TRBJ1-1, with TRBD1 matching 7 bases. The CDR3 is 15 amino acids. Germline loops: CDR1 LNHDA, CDR2 SQIVND (reference sequence). The V and J ends lost 1 base and 4 bases, in that order; junction bases with no gene match: 6. Written as DNA, the CDR3 is TGTGCCAGTAGTATAGGCGCGACAGGGTTCACTGAAGCTTTCTTT. This gives the protein CASSIGATGFTEAFF.

The chain combines TRBV2 with TRBJ2-5; D is ambiguous. The CDR3 runs 10 residues. Germline loops: CDR1 SNHLY, CDR2 FYNNEI. V was trimmed by 6 bases and J by 4 bases, leaving 3 bases between them. CDR3 nucleotide sequence: TGTGCCAGCAGGGGAGAGACCCAGTACTTC. Protein product: CASRGETQYF.

CDR3: CASSAGQQSTDTQYF. Here the CDR3 DNA reads TGTGCCAGTAGTGCCGGACAGCAAAGCACAGATACGCAGTATTTT. This chain links TRBV19 with TRBJ2-3, with a tentative D call TRBD1 (6 bases). Germline-derived CDR1 and CDR2 are LNHDA and SQIVND (reference sequence). The CDR3 runs 15 residues. With 5 bases removed from V and 0 bases from J, the gap between germline ends came to 12 bases.

The rearrangement uses TRBV27 and TRBJ2-1; a weak D match, TRBD1 (5 bases). The germline V gene encodes CDR1 MNHEY and CDR2 SMNVEV (reference sequence). The ends were cut back, 3 bases at V and 5 bases at J, with 8 bases in the middle. The CDR3 sequence is 13 residues long. In DNA, the CDR3 is TGTGCCAGCAGTTTCGACAGCCACAATGAGCAGTTCTTC. Protein sequence: CASSFDSHNEQFF.

The rearrangement uses TRBV25-1 and TRBJ1-5; the match to TRBD1 covers 7 bases. Germline V lookup: CDR1 MGHDK, CDR2 SYGVNS. This CDR3 has 15 residues. Trimming took 6 bases from V and 2 from J; bases not matched to a gene: 7. CDR3 sequence reads: CASSADRDRNQPQHF. Written as DNA, the CDR3 is TGTGCCAGCAGCGCCGACAGGGATCGCAATCAGCCCCAGCATTTT.

The chain uses TRBV2 and TRBJ2-4; 9 positions match TRBD1. J was trimmed by 8 bases and V by 1 base; bases with no gene match: 3. The CDR3 has 14 residues. Germline values: CDR1 SNHLY, CDR2 FYNNEI. The CDR3 DNA reads as TGTGCCAGCAGTGAAGACAGGGGGCTCGACATTCAGTACTTC. This translates into CASSEDRGLDIQYF.

This rearrangement joins TRBV5-4 to TRBJ2-1; 8 bases map to TRBD1. V was clipped by 3 bases and J by 1 base; unmatched bases: 3. Germline-derived CDR1 and CDR2 are SGHNT and YYREEE (reference sequence). This CDR3 region has 15 residues. CDR3 sequence: CASSSDRGSYNEQFF. CDR3 DNA sequence: TGTGCCAGCAGCTCAGACAGGGGTTCCTACAATGAGCAGTTCTTC.

This clone came up once. The chain is built from TRBV5-1 and TRBJ1-1, with a weak D call TRBD1 (5 bases). Trimming left V 4 bases short and J 7 bases short, with 26 bases between. The CDR3 is 17 residues long. CDR1 is SGHRS, CDR2 YFSETQ, per germline. The CDR3 region is CASSLDWTGAIRGEAFF. The CDR3 coding sequence is TGCGCCAGCAGCCTCGACTGGACCGGGGCTATAAGGGGTGAAGCTTTCTTT.

This clone has more than one count but fewer than ten. The chain is built from TRBV5-6 and TRBJ2-5; the D is unclear. The V and J ends lost 2 bases and 1 base respectively, with 6 bases between them. CDR1 is SGHDT, CDR2 YYEEEE, per germline. The CDR3 covers 13 residues. CDR3 DNA sequence: TGTGCCAGCAGCTTTTACAGCCAAGAGACCCAGTACTTC. This sequence encodes CASSFYSQETQYF. Full variable domain (rest looked up from reference TRBV5-6 and TRBJ2-5): DAGVTQSPTHLIKTRGQQVTLRCSPKSGHDTVSWYQQALGQGPQFIFQYYEEEERQRGNFPDRFSGHQFPNYSSELNVNALLLGDSALYLCASSFYSQETQYFGPGTRLLVL.

The chain is built from TRBV5-1 and TRBJ2-1; D not certain. In germline, CDR1 is SGHRS, CDR2 YFSETQ. Deletions cut 0 bases from V and 7 bases from J, with 11 bases between. The CDR3 length is 14 residues. CDR3 sequence reads: CASSLVLEMNEQFF. The CDR3 region has the DNA TGCGCCAGCAGCTTGGTCTTGGAAATGAATGAGCAGTTCTTC.

This rearrangement joins TRBV28 to TRBJ1-1; D not certain. With 5 bases removed from V and 1 base from J, the gap between germline ends came to 11 bases. Germline V CDR1 and CDR2: MDHEN, SYDVKM. This CDR3 comprises 14 residues. In DNA form, the CDR3 reads TGTGCCAGCAGTACGCAACATGCGAACACTGAAGCTTTCTTT. Its protein product is CASSTQHANTEAFF.

This chain joins TRBV14 and TRBJ1-1; D not resolved. The germline CDR1 and CDR2 sequences are SGHDN and FVKESK. This CDR3 region has 13 residues. Trimming pared 5 bases from V and 3 bases from J, leaving 10 bases between. CDR3 protein: CASSASEDTEAFF. In DNA form, the CDR3 reads TGTGCCAGCAGCGCCTCGGAGGACACTGAAGCTTTCTTT.

The chain has TRBV7-2 and TRBJ2-1; D unresolved. This CDR3 is 13 amino acids long. The germline gives CDR1 SGHTA, CDR2 FQGNSA. V was cut by 2 bases and J by 4 bases, with 6 bases left in between. CDR3 in amino acids: CASSLQAYNEQFF. The CDR3 nucleotides read TGTGCCAGCAGCTTACAGGCTTACAATGAGCAGTTCTTC.

The DNA for the CDR3 is TGTGCCAGCAGAATATACCCAACAGCTCGGCGGACTGAAGCTTTCTTT. This translates into CASRIYPTARRTEAFF. This chain links TRBV28 with TRBJ1-1; D gene uncertain. The length of the CDR3 is 16 residues. CDR1 is MDHEN, CDR2 SYDVKM, per germline. Trimming pared 6 bases from V and 5 bases from J, leaving 22 bases between.

CDR3 DNA sequence: TGTGCCAGCAGCTTCCCAGACACCTACGAGCAGTACTTC. This translates into CASSFPDTYEQYF. This sequence joins TRBV5-5 and TRBJ2-7; D gene ambiguous. The CDR3 covers 13 residues. V shed 2 bases and J shed 2 bases, with 8 bases lying between them. Germline CDR1 is SGHKS and CDR2 is YYEKEE (reference sequence).

A few counts support this clone. The genes are TRBV27 and TRBJ1-4; possible D gene TRBD1, 5 bases. V was clipped by 5 bases and J by 1 base, with 11 bases between them. The CDR3 runs to 15 residues. The germline V gene has CDR1 MNHEY and CDR2 SMNVEV (reference sequence). This CDR3 reads CASSIDGGTNEKLFF. The CDR3 DNA sequence: TGTGCCAGCAGTATCGATGGGGGAACTAATGAAAAACTGTTTTTT.